This T cell receptor (beta chain) is drawn from a study of Ad26.COV2.S vaccination and SARS-CoV-2 variants (dated by TCRdb to 2020 to 2022). Turning to the overall study: TCRbeta repertoire sequencing served as the tool for gauging how specific and how broad the SARS-CoV-2-reactive T cell receptors were following Ad26.COV2.S vaccination. A total of 32 samples were included in the TCR-sequenced set, comprising around 19 Ad26.COV2.S vaccine recipients, 5 placebo recipients and 8 SARS-CoV-2 convalescent individuals.

TCRbeta CDR3 regions were sequenced with the immunoSEQ Assay. After extraction, genomic DNA underwent amplification by bias-controlled multiplex PCR, followed by high-throughput sequencing. The study's processing was this. To quantify the absolute abundance of each unique TCRbeta CDR3 region, sequences were collapsed and filtered. Usable DNA was measured by amplifying reference genes present in all nucleated cells, and TCRbeta template counts were normalized to that usable DNA to estimate T cell fraction. Repertoire TCRs were annotated as SARS-CoV-2-specific when V gene, CDR3 amino acid sequence and J gene were exactly matched to a known reactive TCR set. MIRA supplied the reference SARS-CoV-2 TCR set, which was filtered for enrichment in COVID-19-positive ImmuneCODE repertoires so that public or cross-reactive TCRs were removed. Using the MIRA antigens, annotated TCRs were further analysed by specific ORF or by position within an ORF. Breadth was defined as annotated unique rearrangements over total unique productive rearrangements; depth was the summed frequency of those rearrangements. TCR breadth was compared between groups using two-sided Wilcoxon rank-sum tests. Imported from immuneACCESS, the table was reduced by TCRdb to in-frame sequences with V and J called. These copies leave out some clones; in studies compared against another copy, an unresolved V gene accounts for under half, and the cause of the remainder is not known. V and J calls plus clone size are reproduced from that table; the DNA served to infer D and trimming. The sample has just over 350,000 clones on record, about 91% of them singletons. In total, the top ten clones hold roughly 3.9% of the sample.

The CDR3 measures 13 amino acids from cysteine to phenylalanine. Just the 39-base CDR3 DNA is kept, in frame starting at base 1. From the germline V gene, CDR1 is SGHRS and CDR2 is YFSETQ. Here V drops 6 bases and J drops 5 bases, and the junction holds 3 bases not matched to any gene. As regards this clone: No cognate antigen has been identified for it. No base qualities exist here, and no much larger clone lies one base off it.

Results and caveats for the whole study, not just this receptor: Comparable non-spike TCR breadth was observed between vaccine and placebo recipients, consistent with only spike being contained in the vaccine. The authors noted that total T cell responses may have been underestimated by the TCR breadth and depth analyses. After vaccination, substantial breadth of spike-specific CD8+ and CD4+ T cell responses was reported. Spike-specific TCR breadth was higher in Ad26.COV2.S recipients than in placebo recipients (P = 0.0014).

The time point label corresponds to: individuals recovered from natural SARS-CoV-2 infection. This TCR was recovered from a human donor who had recovered from COVID-19. The sequences come from peripheral blood, collected after recovery from COVID-19. In this chain, TRBV5-1 is recombined with TRBJ2-7; 12 nucleotides in the junction match TRBD1. For the CDR3, the sequence is CASTGTGGNEQYF. The DNA sequence is TGCGCCAGCACAGGGACAGGGGGCAACGAGCAGTACTTC.